The 29 T cell receptor beta chains listed next were all sequenced from one sample in a study of blood T cell repertoires in COVID-19. Generated by immunoSEQ multiplex PCR, the TCRdb table keeps only in-frame clones and is missing some. Among about 38,000 clones listed, 88% were seen once. The sequencing input was peripheral blood. Source of these receptors: a man between 65 and 85 years old with active COVID-19.

This clone has a single count. This chain uses TRBV2 with TRBJ1-6; no reliable D call. V dropped 6 bases and J dropped 11 bases, with 17 bases sitting between them. CDR3 length equals 14 residues. Germline V lookup: CDR1 SNHLY, CDR2 FYNNEI. The CDR3 region has the DNA TGTGCCAGCAGCCGGTCGACATCGGTAGCACCCCTCCACTTT. The encoded protein is CASSRSTSVAPLHF.

This clone was observed a few times. The genes are TRBV5-1 and TRBJ2-7; TRBD2 agrees at 8 bases. The CDR3 totals 16 residues. The V gene's germline CDR1 is SGHRS and CDR2 YFSETQ. The J segment lost 5 bases and the V segment lost 4 bases, leaving 14 bases of the junction unmatched. The CDR3 coding sequence is TGCGCCAGCAGCCCCGAGCCACTAGCGGCTAACGACGAGCAGTACTTC. Protein: CASSPEPLAANDEQYF.

This clone was found a few times. The chain carries TRBV18 and TRBJ1-6; no clear D. The CDR3 loop spans 15 amino acids. With 2 bases removed from V and 4 bases from J, the gap between germline ends came to 9 bases. Germline CDR1 KGHSH, CDR2 LQKENI. CDR3 in DNA: TGTGCCAGCTCACCAACATCAGGTTATAATTCACCCCTCCACTTT. As protein: CASSPTSGYNSPLHF.

The rearrangement links TRBV3-1 (or the pseudogene TRBV3-2) to TRBJ1-1; the D is unclear. Germline CDR1 and CDR2: LGHDT and YNNKEL (reference sequence). This CDR3 has 16 residues. V lost 1 base to trimming and J lost 3 bases, with 15 bases between them. CDR3 in DNA: TGTGCCAGCAGCCAAGTACATCGGGTGGTAGACACTGAAGCTTTCTTT. It specifies CASSQVHRVVDTEAFF.

This CDR3 reads CASSEGSSFGEQFF. CDR3 nucleotides: TGTGCCAGCAGCGAAGGGTCTAGCTTTGGTGAGCAGTTCTTC. The chain joins TRBV6-4 to TRBJ2-1, with a tentative D call TRBD2 (5 bases). V dropped 6 bases and J dropped 9 bases, with 18 bases sitting between them. CDR3 size: 14 residues. Germline V lookup: CDR1 MRHNA, CDR2 SNTAGT.

The CDR3 nucleotides are TGTGCCAGCCTTCAGGGGGGCCCCTATGGCTACACCTTC. Translation gives CASLQGGPYGYTF. The chain is built from TRBV28 and TRBJ1-2, with TRBD1 identical over 7 bases. In germline, CDR1 is MDHEN, CDR2 SYDVKM. Unmatched junction bases numbered 7, after V lost 8 bases and J lost 4 bases. The CDR3 runs to 13 residues.

This clone was found once. CDR3 nucleotides: TGTGCCAGCAGCAACATGGGACAGGGCCGGGGCACTGAAGCTTTCTTT. Its translation is CASSNMGQGRGTEAFF. This chain connects TRBV14 to TRBJ1-1; TRBD1 agrees at 9 bases. There are 16 residues in the CDR3. Germline V gives CDR1 SGHDN, CDR2 FVKESK. Trimming at V came to 5 bases and at J to 4 bases, leaving 11 bases not matched to a gene.

J is TRBJ2-1 and V is TRBV6-2 or TRBV6-3; tentative D call: TRBD1 (5 bases). Germline CDR1 MNHEY, CDR2 SVGEGT. V was clipped by 3 bases and J by 7 bases, with 13 bases between them. CDR3 length: 14 amino acids. The CDR3 DNA is TGTGCCAGCAGTTATAAGGGGTCCTCGAATGAGCAGTTCTTC. Translating it yields CASSYKGSSNEQFF.

The CDR3 region is CASSSGRTGDALYTF. CDR3 coding DNA: TGTGCCAGTAGTTCCGGTCGGACAGGGGATGCCCTGTACACCTTC. The chain has TRBV19 and TRBJ1-2, with 9 nucleotides matching TRBD1. The CDR3 runs to 15 residues. J gave up 11 bases and V 5 bases, and 15 bases lay outside the gene matches. Germline lookup yields CDR1 LNHDA and CDR2 SQIVND (reference sequence).

This clone was counted between two and nine times. The chain uses TRBV18 and TRBJ2-1, with D uncertain. The CDR3 is made up of 16 amino acids. The V and J ends lost 2 bases and 8 bases respectively, with 19 bases between them. Germline assignment: CDR1 KGHSH and CDR2 LQKENI. The CDR3 DNA sequence: TGTGCCAGCTCACCAACGCGTGGGCTAAGTCGCGATGAGCAGTTCTTC. This sequence encodes CASSPTRGLSRDEQFF.

The chain is built from TRBV6-2 or TRBV6-3 and TRBJ2-7; 7 positions match TRBD1. The V segment lost 4 bases and the J segment 2 bases; nucleotides outside the gene matches: 14. Per germline, CDR1 MNHEY and CDR2 SVGEGT. The length of the CDR3 is 17 residues. The CDR3 bases are TGTGCCAGCAGTTCTTCTGAAGTGACAGGGTCAACCTACGAGCAGTACTTC. Amino acid sequence: CASSSSEVTGSTYEQYF.

The rearrangement uses TRBV19 and TRBJ1-2, with TRBD1 identical over 8 bases. CDR3 length equals 14 residues. The V and J ends lost 5 bases and 3 bases, in that order; junction bases with no gene match: 5. Germline assignment: CDR1 LNHDA and CDR2 SQIVND (reference sequence). In nucleotides, the CDR3 is TGTGCCAGTAGTTTGGGACAGGACCACTATGGCTACACCTTC. Its protein is CASSLGQDHYGYTF.

This chain connects TRBV7-3 to TRBJ2-3; tentatively, D is TRBD1 (5 bases). The V gene's germline CDR1 is SGHTA and CDR2 FQGTGA. The germline V and J ends were trimmed by 3 bases and 3 bases, with 19 bases remaining between them. The CDR3 spans 17 residues. The CDR3 sequence: CASSFGSGITTTDTQYF. In DNA, the CDR3 is TGTGCCAGCAGCTTCGGATCAGGGATCACCACAACAGATACGCAGTATTTT.

The rearrangement links TRBV4-1 to TRBJ2-3; D gene unclear. The germline gives CDR1 MGHRA, CDR2 YSYEKL. The V end was cut by 0 bases, the J end by 2 bases, with 6 bases between. CDR3 length: 14 residues. CDR3 in DNA: TGCGCCAGCAGCCAAGATCCTTTCACAGATACGCAGTATTTT. Protein product: CASSQDPFTDTQYF.

J is TRBJ2-1 and V is TRBV24-1; 10 nucleotides match TRBD2. Germline V lookup: CDR1 KGHDR, CDR2 SFDVKD. The CDR3 has 15 amino acids. Trimming at V came to 6 bases and at J to 4 bases, leaving 5 bases not matched to a gene. CDR3 amino acids: CATSLGAGGYNEQFF. Here the CDR3 DNA reads TGTGCCACCAGTCTGGGAGCGGGAGGGTACAATGAGCAGTTCTTC.

The chain combines TRBV18 with TRBJ1-4; TRBD1 matches 10 bases. Germline lookup yields CDR1 KGHSH and CDR2 LQKENI. The CDR3 loop spans 16 amino acids. V trimming: 2 bases; J trimming: 5 bases; junction bases outside the gene matches: 5. The DNA for the CDR3 is TGTGCCAGCTCACCATTTCCGGGACAGGGGAATGAAAAACTGTTTTTT. This encodes CASSPFPGQGNEKLFF.

This chain links TRBV12-3 or TRBV12-4 with TRBJ2-4, with TRBD2 matching over 9 bases. V lost 5 bases, J lost 11 bases, and 7 bases stayed unmatched. CDR3 length: 13 amino acids. In DNA form, the CDR3 reads TGTGCCAGCAGTCTACCGGGACTAGCTTTTCAGTACTTC. Residues: CASSLPGLAFQYF.

This chain connects TRBV7-2 to TRBJ2-6; 9 bases are shared with TRBD1. The V gene end was trimmed by 5 bases and the J gene end by 4 bases; junction bases not matched to a gene: 9. The CDR3 contains 17 residues. Germline V gene sequence: CDR1 SGHTA, CDR2 FQGNSA. The chain's CDR3 is CASSPRTGAWGANVLTF. In nucleotides, the CDR3 is TGTGCCAGCAGCCCGAGGACAGGGGCGTGGGGGGCCAACGTCCTGACTTTC.

This clone has a handful of counts. The genes are TRBV18 and TRBJ1-3; 7 positions agree with TRBD1. V gave up 8 bases and J gave up 1 base; unmatched junction bases: 5. Germline V CDR1 and CDR2: KGHSH, LQKENI. The CDR3 consists of 14 residues. CDR3 amino acids: CASTQQGSGNTIYF. Written as DNA, the CDR3 is TGTGCCAGCACGCAACAGGGGTCTGGAAACACCATATATTTT.

The chain links TRBV4-2 to TRBJ2-3, with D perhaps matching TRBD2 (6 bases). V was trimmed by 1 base and J by 2 bases, leaving 10 bases between them. The CDR3 contains 15 residues. The germline gives CDR1 LGHNA, CDR2 YNFKEQ. The CDR3 region has the DNA TGTGCCAGCAGCCAAGTGGACTACACCACAGATACGCAGTATTTT. Amino acids: CASSQVDYTTDTQYF.

The chain uses TRBV6-5 and TRBJ1-2, with D perhaps TRBD1 (5 bases). Germline V gene lookup returns CDR1 MNHEY and CDR2 SVGAGI. The CDR3 loop spans 12 amino acids. Trimming left V 4 bases short and J 8 bases short, with 11 bases between. Here the CDR3 DNA reads TGTGCCAGCAGTTCAGGGTTGGGGGGCTACACCTTC. Translating it yields CASSSGLGGYTF.

The gene calls are TRBV27 and TRBJ1-1, with TRBD1 identical over 9 bases. Trimming cost V 5 bases and J 0 bases; bases outside gene matches: 7. The CDR3 consists of 16 residues. CDR1 and CDR2 (germline): MNHEY, SMNVEV (reference sequence). CDR3 sequence: CASSPPGQGLNTEAFF. DNA of the CDR3: TGTGCCAGCAGTCCCCCGGGACAGGGATTGAACACTGAAGCTTTCTTT.

The chain joins TRBV5-1 to TRBJ1-1, with D possibly matching TRBD1 (5 bases). This CDR3 is built from 15 residues. Germline V CDR1 and CDR2: SGHRS, YFSETQ. V dropped 0 bases and J dropped 1 base, with 10 bases sitting between them. CDR3 sequence reads: CASSLVGGTNTEAFF. The CDR3 DNA is TGCGCCAGCAGCTTGGTTGGGGGGACGAACACTGAAGCTTTCTTT.

The rearrangement uses TRBV2 and TRBJ2-7; maybe TRBD2 (6 bases). CDR1 and CDR2 (germline): SNHLY, FYNNEI. There are 13 residues in the CDR3. The V end was cut by 7 bases, the J end by 5 bases, with 15 bases between. CDR3 sequence: CASTKEGLNEQYF. CDR3 sequence (DNA): TGTGCCAGCACCAAGGAGGGTCTCAACGAGCAGTACTTC.

This clone was seen just once. This sequence joins TRBV19 and TRBJ1-1; no clear D. Germline CDR1 reads LNHDA; CDR2 reads SQIVND (reference sequence). V was shortened by 7 bases and J by 0 bases, with 12 bases between the two germline ends. The CDR3 has 14 residues. The CDR3 region has the DNA TGTGCCAGTAAAAGAGAAGACATGAACACTGAAGCTTTCTTT. This translates into CASKREDMNTEAFF. The full variable domain, rest sourced from reference TRBV19 and TRBJ1-1, is DGGITQSPKYLFRKEGQNVTLSCEQNLNHDAMYWYRQDPGQGLRLIYYSQIVNDFQKGDIAEGYSVSREKKESFPLTVTSAQKNPTAFYLCASKREDMNTEAFFGQGTRLTVV.

In DNA, the CDR3 is TGTGCCAGCTCATCGGGACAGGAAGAGACCCAGTACTTC. It specifies CASSSGQEETQYF. The V and J genes are TRBV18 and TRBJ2-5, with 8 bases fitting TRBD1. Trimming at V came to 5 bases and at J to 3 bases, leaving 2 bases not matched to a gene. The germline V gene encodes CDR1 KGHSH and CDR2 LQKENI. The CDR3 has 13 residues. Filled out from reference TRBV18 and TRBJ2-5, the complete variable domain reads NAGVMQNPRHLVRRRGQEARLRCSPMKGHSHVYWYRQLPEEGLKFMVYLQKENIIDESGMPKERFSAEFPKEGPSILRIQQVVRGDSAAYFCASSSGQEETQYFGPGTRLLVL.

This sequence joins TRBV18 and TRBJ1-5, with 8 bases fitting TRBD1. The germline CDR1 and CDR2 sequences are KGHSH and LQKENI. J was trimmed by 2 bases and V by 5 bases; bases with no gene match: 2. This CDR3 has 14 amino acids. CDR3 in DNA: TGTGCCAGCTCAGCGACAGGGGGCAATCAGCCCCAGCATTTT. Translated, it gives CASSATGGNQPQHF.

J is TRBJ1-5 and V is TRBV6-5; D possibly corresponds to TRBD1 (6 bases). Trimming took off 7 bases at V and 4 bases at J, with 8 bases between the two ends. The germline V gene has CDR1 MNHEY and CDR2 SVGAGI. The CDR3 extends over 12 amino acids. The CDR3 region is CASNTGNQPQHF. In DNA, the CDR3 is TGTGCCAGCAATACAGGGAATCAGCCCCAGCATTTT.

The chain has TRBV19 and TRBJ2-1, with 9 bases matching TRBD1. This CDR3 is built from 15 residues. CDR1 and CDR2 (germline): LNHDA, SQIVND (reference sequence). J gave up 4 bases and V 2 bases, and 3 bases lay outside the gene matches. The CDR3 sequence is CASSIRDREYNEQFF. CDR3 DNA: TGTGCCAGTAGTATAAGGGACAGGGAATACAATGAGCAGTTCTTC.